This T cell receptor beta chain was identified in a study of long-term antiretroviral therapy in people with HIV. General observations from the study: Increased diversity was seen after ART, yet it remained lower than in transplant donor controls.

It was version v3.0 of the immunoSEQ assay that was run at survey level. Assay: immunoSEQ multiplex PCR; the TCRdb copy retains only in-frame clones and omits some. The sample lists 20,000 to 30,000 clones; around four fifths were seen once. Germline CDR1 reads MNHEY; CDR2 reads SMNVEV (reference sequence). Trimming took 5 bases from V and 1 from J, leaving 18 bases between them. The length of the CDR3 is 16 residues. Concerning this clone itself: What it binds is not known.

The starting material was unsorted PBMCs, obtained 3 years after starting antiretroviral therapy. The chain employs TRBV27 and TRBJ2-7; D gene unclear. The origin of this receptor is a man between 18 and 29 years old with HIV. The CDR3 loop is CASSPSAGLLSYEQYF. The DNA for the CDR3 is TGTGCCAGCAGTCCCTCAGCAGGTTTATTGTCCTACGAGCAGTACTTC.